This TCR beta chain comes out of a study of T and B cells in COVID-19 patients. For the study at large: Of roughly 21 active-infection patients, 15 to 18 carried comorbidities linked to unfavorable COVID-19 outcome. Whole-study results and caveats: Patients with COVID-19 reportedly showed strongly skewed T cell receptor beta variable and joining gene usage. CD4+, regulatory T cell, CD8+ and sorted SARS-CoV-2-responsive or tetramer+ T cells were not yet sequenced. Clonality of TRB repertoires was high in active COVID-19; recovery brought above-healthy diversity and richness.

BIOMED2 TRB-A/B primer pools were used in multiplex TRB PCR. One entry per CDR3 protein, called by TCRdb with MiXCR from the multiplex PCR reads. The sample yields more than 20,000 distinct CDR3 sequences, 30% to 35% seen once. The CDR3 extends over 14 amino acids. Germline CDR1 is SQVTM and CDR2 is ANQGSEA. This clonotype was observed once. What it binds is not known. Given a much more abundant clone one base away, this may be a read error. Blood genomic DNA input for TRB amplification was about 250-550 ng. The chain employs TRBV29-1 and TRBJ2-4; 8 bases match TRBD1. This receptor was identified in a human donor who had recovered from COVID-19. The source material was blood. In DNA, the CDR3 is TGCAGCGCAGGGACAGGAGAAGCCAAAAACATTCAGTCCTTC. The encoded protein is CSAGTGEAKNIQSF.